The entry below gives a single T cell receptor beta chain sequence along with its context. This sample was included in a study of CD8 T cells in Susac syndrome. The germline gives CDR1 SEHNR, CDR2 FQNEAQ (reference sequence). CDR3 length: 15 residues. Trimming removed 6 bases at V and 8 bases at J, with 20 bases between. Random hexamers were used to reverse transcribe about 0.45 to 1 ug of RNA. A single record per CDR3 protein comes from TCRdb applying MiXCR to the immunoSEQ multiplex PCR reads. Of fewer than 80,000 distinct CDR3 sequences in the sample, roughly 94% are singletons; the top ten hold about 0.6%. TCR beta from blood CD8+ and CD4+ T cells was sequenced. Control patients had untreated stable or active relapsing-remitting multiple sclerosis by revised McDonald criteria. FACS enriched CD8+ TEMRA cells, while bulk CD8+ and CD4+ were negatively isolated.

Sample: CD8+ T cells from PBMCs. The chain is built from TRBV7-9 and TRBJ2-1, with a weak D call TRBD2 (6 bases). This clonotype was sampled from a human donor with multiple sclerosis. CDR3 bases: TGTGCCAGCAGGCCTCCCGGGACTGGACGGGATGAGCAGTTCTTC. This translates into CASRPPGTGRDEQFF.